The 22 T cell receptor beta chains reported below all come from one sample, sequenced in a study of beta chain features in type 1 diabetes. Expressed TCRB transcripts were sequenced, since all the RNA that had been isolated was reverse transcribed. Produced via immunoSEQ multiplex PCR; TCRdb's table is partial and in-frame only. The data hold 500,000 to 700,000 clones, with about 14% observed a single time. What was sequenced was naive CD4+ T cells from blood. The receptors originated from a man aged 18 to 30 in good health.

This clone was counted a few times. The chain employs TRBV9 and TRBJ1-1, with 11 positions matching TRBD1. The CDR3 spans 14 residues. Germline CDR1 and CDR2: SGDLS and YYNGEE. The ends lost 2 bases at V and 4 bases at J; junction bases unmatched: 1. CDR3 residues: CASSVGQGATEAFF. As DNA, the CDR3 is TGTGCCAGCAGCGTCGGACAGGGGGCCACTGAAGCTTTCTTT. The full variable domain, completed using reference TRBV9 and TRBJ1-1, is DSGVTQTPKHLITATGQRVTLRCSPRSGDLSVYWYQQSLDQGLQFLIQYYNGEERAKGNILERFSAQQFPDLHSELNLSSLELGDSALYFCASSVGQGATEAFFGQGTRLTVV.

This clone was recorded a few times. The chain couples TRBV7-9 to TRBJ2-7; a possible D gene is TRBD1 (5 bases). V lost 5 bases and J 6 bases, leaving 8 bases between the germline ends. Germline-derived CDR1 and CDR2 are SEHNR and FQNEAQ (reference sequence). The CDR3 consists of 11 residues. The CDR3 DNA is TGTGCCAGCAGCCAGGGTATCGAGCAGTACTTC. It encodes CASSQGIEQYF. The full variable domain, its missing parts supplied by reference TRBV7-9 and TRBJ2-7, is DTGVSQNPRHKITKRGQNVTFRCDPISEHNRLYWYRQTLGQGPEFLTYFQNEAQLEKSRLLSDRFSAERPKGSFSTLEIQRTEQGDSAMYLCASSQGIEQYFGPGTRLTVT.

The chain employs TRBV6-6 and TRBJ2-3; D is uncertain. V dropped 6 bases and J dropped 3 bases, with 10 bases sitting between them. Germline V gives CDR1 MNHNY, CDR2 SVGAGI (reference sequence). The CDR3 loop spans 13 amino acids. CDR3 residues: CASRPPATDTQYF. The DNA of the CDR3 is TGTGCCAGCAGGCCCCCTGCTACAGATACGCAGTATTTT.

The chain joins TRBV7-9 to TRBJ1-1; 9 bases are a match to TRBD1. Germline lookup yields CDR1 SEHNR and CDR2 FQNEAQ (reference sequence). The CDR3 runs to 15 residues. J lost 3 bases, V lost 8 bases, and 10 bases had no gene match. This chain's CDR3 is CASLTGTGFDTEAFF. The CDR3 DNA is TGTGCCAGCCTGACCGGGACAGGGTTCGACACTGAAGCTTTCTTT.

The V and J genes are TRBV5-1 and TRBJ2-5, with D unresolved. The CDR3 contains 13 residues. The V end lost 1 base, the J end lost 4 bases, and 8 bases lay between the germline ends. CDR1 and CDR2 (germline): SGHRS, YFSETQ. The CDR3, as DNA: TGCGCCAGCAGCTTGTTTCTGGCAGAGACCCAGTACTTC. Its translation: CASSLFLAETQYF.

The chain carries TRBV7-9 and TRBJ2-7; TRBD1 aligns across 9 bases. This CDR3 comprises 14 residues. The trim removed 5 bases at V and 3 bases at J, leaving 5 bases unmatched. Germline CDR1 and CDR2: SEHNR and FQNEAQ (reference sequence). The CDR3 coding sequence is TGTGCCAGCAGCCATTCGGGACAGGGCTACGAGCAGTACTTC. Protein product: CASSHSGQGYEQYF. The whole variable domain, filled in from reference TRBV7-9 and TRBJ2-7, reads DTGVSQNPRHKITKRGQNVTFRCDPISEHNRLYWYRQTLGQGPEFLTYFQNEAQLEKSRLLSDRFSAERPKGSFSTLEIQRTEQGDSAMYLCASSHSGQGYEQYFGPGTRLTVT.

The chain has TRBV7-9 and TRBJ1-2; D is ambiguous. This CDR3 has 14 amino acids. Trimming cost V 5 bases and J 1 base, with 11 bases left between them. CDR1 and CDR2 from the germline V gene are SEHNR and FQNEAQ (reference sequence). In DNA form, the CDR3 reads TGTGCCAGCAGCCGAGGAGAGGGTAACTATGGCTACACCTTC. Its protein is CASSRGEGNYGYTF.

The chain joins TRBV7-9 to TRBJ2-1; D unresolved. CDR1 and CDR2 (germline): SEHNR, FQNEAQ (reference sequence). The ends were cut back, 3 bases at V and 1 base at J, with 7 bases in the middle. CDR3 length: 14 residues. CDR3 in amino acids: CASSFMVSYNEQFF. DNA for the CDR3: TGTGCCAGCAGCTTTATGGTATCCTACAATGAGCAGTTCTTC.

The rearrangement links TRBV18 to TRBJ1-1; the match to TRBD1 covers 7 bases. The germline V gene has CDR1 KGHSH and CDR2 LQKENI. This CDR3 has 16 residues. J was trimmed by 0 bases and V by 6 bases; bases with no gene match: 10. The CDR3, as DNA: TGTGCCAGCTCGGGAACAGGGGCGCGGGTGAACACTGAAGCTTTCTTT. This sequence encodes CASSGTGARVNTEAFF.

The genes are TRBV18 and TRBJ1-5; no definite D call. This CDR3 contains 13 residues. Germline V CDR1 and CDR2: KGHSH, LQKENI. With 6 bases removed from V and 6 bases from J, the gap between germline ends came to 12 bases. The CDR3: CASSPALSQPQHF. CDR3 nucleotide sequence: TGTGCCAGCTCGCCAGCCCTCAGTCAGCCCCAGCATTTT.

This clone was seen a few times. This chain links TRBV4-2 with TRBJ2-1; no definite D call. This CDR3 spans 16 amino acids. Germline assignment: CDR1 LGHNA and CDR2 YNFKEQ. V lost 1 base to trimming and J lost 0 bases, with 10 bases between them. The CDR3 DNA sequence: TGTGCCAGCAGCCAAGGCGTCCAGAGCTCCTACAATGAGCAGTTCTTC. Translation gives CASSQGVQSSYNEQFF.

This chain links TRBV18 with TRBJ2-7; D might be TRBD1 (5 bases). This CDR3 region has 15 residues. Trimming removed 1 base at V and 1 base at J, with 11 bases between. The germline V gene encodes CDR1 KGHSH and CDR2 LQKENI. The CDR3 sequence is CASSPRGDNSYEQYF. CDR3 DNA: TGTGCCAGCTCACCACGGGGCGACAATTCCTACGAGCAGTACTTC.

This clone was observed a few times. The chain recombines TRBV7-3 with TRBJ2-7; 7 nucleotides agree with TRBD1. This CDR3 region has 13 residues. The V gene's germline CDR1 is SGHTA and CDR2 FQGTGA. J was trimmed by 1 base and V by 5 bases; bases with no gene match: 2. This CDR3 is CASSGDRSYEQYF. DNA of the CDR3: TGTGCCAGCAGCGGGGACAGATCCTACGAGCAGTACTTC.

This clone was recorded a few times. This rearrangement joins TRBV2 to TRBJ2-1, with D perhaps matching TRBD2 (8 bases). With 8 bases removed from V and 9 bases from J, the gap between germline ends came to 14 bases. Germline values: CDR1 SNHLY, CDR2 FYNNEI. The length of the CDR3 is 12 residues. The CDR3 coding sequence is TGTGCCAGCCCGGGAGGGGGCAGTGAGCAGTTCTTC. It encodes CASPGGGSEQFF.

V usage is TRBV5-1 and J usage is TRBJ1-1; no firm D call. CDR1 and CDR2 from the germline V gene are SGHRS and YFSETQ. The V end lost 2 bases, the J end lost 1 base, and 12 bases lay between the germline ends. CDR3 length: 15 amino acids. The DNA of the CDR3 is TGCGCCAGCAGCTTTTTTAGGCTTGGGAACACTGAAGCTTTCTTT. It translates to CASSFFRLGNTEAFF.

This chain connects TRBV7-2 to TRBJ2-5; maybe TRBD2 (5 bases). The CDR3 length is 14 residues. Germline CDR1 is SGHTA and CDR2 is FQGNSA. V was pared by 6 bases and J by 2 bases, with 13 bases between. The CDR3 DNA follows: TGTGCCAGCAGTCGCCTAGGGAGACAAGAGACCCAGTACTTC. It is translated as CASSRLGRQETQYF.

This chain connects TRBV19 to TRBJ1-1; no clear D gene. V lost 4 bases, J lost 4 bases, and 10 bases lay in between. The CDR3 has 13 amino acids. Germline-derived CDR1 and CDR2 are LNHDA and SQIVND (reference sequence). CDR3 protein: CASSKMKGTEAFF. In nucleotides, the CDR3 is TGTGCCAGTAGTAAGATGAAGGGCACTGAAGCTTTCTTT.

This clone was recorded a few times. The J gene is TRBJ2-7, the V gene TRBV5-1, with 8 bases aligning to TRBD2. V trimming: 2 bases; J trimming: 2 bases; junction bases outside the gene matches: 3. Germline CDR1 SGHRS, CDR2 YFSETQ. The CDR3 contains 14 residues. The CDR3 here is CASSLAGVPYEQYF. As DNA, the CDR3 is TGCGCCAGCAGCTTAGCGGGAGTTCCCTACGAGCAGTACTTC.

The chain has TRBV7-8 and TRBJ1-6; 8 positions agree with TRBD1. With V trimmed by 5 bases and J by 7 bases, 4 bases remained unmatched. CDR3 length: 14 amino acids. From germline, CDR1 is SGHVS and CDR2 FQNEAQ. The CDR3 spells CASSHRDRNSPLHF. The CDR3 region has the DNA TGTGCCAGCAGCCACCGGGACAGGAATTCACCCCTCCACTTT.

The chain combines TRBV6-5 with TRBJ2-1; D is uncertain. Between the trimmed V and J ends, which lost 5 bases and 0 bases, there was a span of 8 bases. Per germline, CDR1 MNHEY and CDR2 SVGAGI. The CDR3 loop spans 14 amino acids. This CDR3 reads CASSVESSYNEQFF. The CDR3 DNA is TGTGCCAGCAGTGTGGAGAGCTCCTACAATGAGCAGTTCTTC.

The chain couples TRBV11-3 to TRBJ2-1; 11 bases are a match to TRBD2. CDR3 size: 15 residues. V was pared by 5 bases and J by 6 bases, with 6 bases of the junction left unmatched. Germline values: CDR1 SGHNT, CDR2 YENEEA. CDR3 in DNA: TGTGCCAGCAGCAAGCGACTAGCGGGAAGCAATGAGCAGTTCTTC. Its protein product is CASSKRLAGSNEQFF.

This clone has a handful of counts. This chain uses TRBV7-2 with TRBJ1-3; tentatively, D is TRBD1 (5 bases). Trimming removed 2 bases at V and 6 bases at J, with 11 bases between. The germline V gene has CDR1 SGHTA and CDR2 FQGNSA. CDR3 length equals 14 residues. This chain's CDR3 is CASSLRQTENTIYF. CDR3 coding DNA: TGTGCCAGCAGCTTACGGCAGACAGAAAACACCATATATTTT. The full variable domain, rest sourced from reference TRBV7-2 and TRBJ1-3, is GAGVSQSPSNKVTEKGKDVELRCDPISGHTALYWYRQSLGQGLEFLIYFQGNSAPDKSGLPSDRFSAERTGGSVSTLTIQRTQQEDSAVYLCASSLRQTENTIYFGEGSWLTVV.